This T cell receptor (beta chain) stems from a study of control samples from healthy donors and cancer patients. Only in-frame clones appear in the TCRdb table, and some are missing; sequencing was by immunoSEQ multiplex PCR. Counted here are approximately 84,000 clones, 82% occurring once; the ten biggest clones make up around 10%. CDR3 length: 17 residues. Trimming removed 5 bases from V and 4 bases from J, with 21 bases in between. Germline values: CDR1 SGHTA, CDR2 FQGNSA. This chain links TRBV7-2 with TRBJ1-5, with D possibly TRBD1 on 5 matching bases. The origin of this receptor is a woman aged 55-69 years in good health. Sequencing was performed on blood. The CDR3, as DNA: TGTGCCAGCAGCGTGGGGCGGATGGGGGGTAAGAATCAGCCCCAGCATTTT. This translates into CASSVGRMGGKNQPQHF.